Only a few counts were recorded for the clone carrying this T cell receptor beta chain. The sample belongs to a study of read filtering for tumor transcriptome and immune sequencing. Study context: The cohort had roughly 17 men and approximately 14 women aged roughly 40 to 80, mean roughly 71 years.

Molecular barcoded adaptors covering alpha/delta and beta/gamma chains were used on around 370 ng RNA. MiXCR, applied by TCRdb to the reads, yields one record per CDR3 protein. The data hold 37,000 or so distinct CDR3 sequences, with roughly 13% observed a single time. Germline V gene sequence: CDR1 DFQATT, CDR2 SNEGSKA (reference sequence). CDR3 size: 12 residues. The V gene end was trimmed by 5 bases and the J gene end by 6 bases; junction bases not matched to a gene: 6. The receptor was isolated from a donor older than 35 with multiple myeloma. The gene calls are TRBV20-1 and TRBJ2-7, with 8 nucleotides matching TRBD1. Sequencing was carried out using a population of CD138-negative cells sorted from bone marrow. This chain's CDR3 is CSARRTGIEQYF. CDR3 coding DNA: TGCAGTGCTCGTCGGACAGGGATCGAGCAGTACTTC.